This T cell receptor (beta chain) was recovered during a study of blood T cell repertoires in COVID-19. Participant-given clinical history determined each cohort assignment. Original data processing: Amplified reference gene primers provided the basis for estimating nucleated cell counts. Here immunoSEQ multiplex PCR was the method, and the copy in TCRdb shows in-frame clones only, minus some. The D gene and trimming were derived from the DNA, and the V and J assignments and clone size from that table. The sample lists some 240,000 clones, 80% to 90% occurring once. V dropped 4 bases and J dropped 6; count of bases not matched to a gene: 16. This CDR3 spans 18 amino acids. Germline CDR1 SGHDN, CDR2 FVKESK.

The sequenced sample was PBMCs or T cells enriched from blood (not recorded which). This receptor was taken from a woman aged 40 to 50 who had been exposed to COVID-19. The gene calls are TRBV14 and TRBJ2-1; 9 positions agree with TRBD1. CDR3 bases: TGTGCCAGCAGCCTACACCCCATCCCGGGACAGGGAGCCAATGAGCAGTTCTTC. It encodes CASSLHPIPGQGANEQFF.